Below, 19 T cell receptor beta chains from the same sample are listed, as sequenced in a study of blood T cell repertoires in COVID-19. The protocol was immunoSEQ multiplex PCR, while the TCRdb copy is restricted to in-frame clones and leaves out a portion. Among some 370,000 clones listed, 80% to 85% were seen once. Sequenced input: PBMCs or T cells enriched from blood (not recorded which). These receptors were collected from a woman aged 45-65 years who had recovered from COVID-19.

The chain carries TRBV15 and TRBJ2-5; maybe TRBD2 (5 bases). CDR3 length: 15 residues. Looked up from germline, CDR1 is LNHNV and CDR2 is YYDKDF (reference sequence). V was clipped by 1 base and J by 4 bases, with 13 bases between them. The CDR3 here is CATSRGHQGGETQYF. The CDR3 coding sequence is TGTGCCACCAGCAGAGGACACCAAGGAGGAGAGACCCAGTACTTC.

V and J are TRBV5-1 and TRBJ1-4; 9 nucleotides align to TRBD1. The CDR3 has 15 residues. CDR1 is SGHRS, CDR2 YFSETQ, per germline. V lost 0 bases, J lost 9 bases, and 6 bases stayed unmatched. The CDR3 sequence: CASSLEGTGLKKLFF. CDR3 sequence (DNA): TGCGCCAGCAGCTTGGAGGGGACAGGGTTGAAAAAACTGTTTTTT.

This chain connects TRBV14 to TRBJ1-1; D is ambiguous. The V gene's germline CDR1 is SGHDN and CDR2 FVKESK. With 0 bases removed from V and 7 bases from J, the gap between germline ends came to 6 bases. The CDR3 length is 12 residues. CDR3 residues: CASSQEFREAFF. DNA of the CDR3: TGTGCCAGCAGCCAAGAGTTCCGTGAAGCTTTCTTT.

The chain recombines TRBV30 with TRBJ1-6; 11 bases line up with TRBD1. This CDR3 comprises 16 residues. With 3 bases clipped from V and 7 bases from J, the junction kept 8 bases outside the gene matches. Looked up from germline, CDR1 is GTSNPN and CDR2 is SVGIG (reference sequence). The CDR3 DNA reads as TGTGCCTGGAGCCCCGGGACAGGGGGTTGGAATTCACCCCTCCACTTT. It encodes CAWSPGTGGWNSPLHF.

This chain connects TRBV6-2 or TRBV6-3 to TRBJ1-2; D uncertain. The CDR3 contains 11 residues. Germline CDR1 MNHEY, CDR2 SVGEGT. The V end lost 2 bases, the J end lost 8 bases, and 6 bases lay between the germline ends. The CDR3 sequence is CASSYPRGYTF. The CDR3 nucleotides read TGTGCCAGCAGTTACCCGCGAGGCTACACCTTC.

The chain has TRBV5-1 and TRBJ2-3; D is unresolved. Germline CDR1 and CDR2: SGHRS and YFSETQ. The ends were cut back, 0 bases at V and 0 bases at J, with 8 bases in the middle. CDR3 length: 15 residues. CDR3 loop: CASSLVAPSTDTQYF. The CDR3 nucleotides read TGCGCCAGCAGCTTGGTGGCCCCCAGCACAGATACGCAGTATTTT.

The chain couples TRBV7-2 to TRBJ1-4, with D tentatively TRBD1 (6 bases). V was clipped by 0 bases and J by 5 bases, with 28 bases between them. CDR1 and CDR2 (germline): SGHTA, FQGNSA. The CDR3 has 21 amino acids. The chain's CDR3 is CASSLAPPGTIVSARNEKLFF. In nucleotides, the CDR3 is TGTGCCAGCAGCTTAGCCCCACCCGGGACAATAGTCTCCGCGCGGAATGAAAAACTGTTTTTT.

The chain links TRBV30 to TRBJ1-2, with a weak D call TRBD1 (6 bases). CDR3 length equals 16 residues. Trimming took off 5 bases at V and 4 bases at J, with 23 bases between the two ends. Germline V gives CDR1 GTSNPN, CDR2 SVGIG (reference sequence). The CDR3 region is CAWEGSWDRGAYGYTF. In nucleotides, the CDR3 is TGTGCCTGGGAAGGCTCCTGGGACCGGGGGGCCTATGGCTACACCTTC.

The chain recombines TRBV2 with TRBJ1-2; D possibly corresponds to TRBD1 (5 bases). V lost 3 bases and J lost 8, with 16 bases in between. There are 14 residues in the CDR3. Germline CDR1 and CDR2: SNHLY and FYNNEI. CDR3 protein: CASSDPRQPEGYTF. Here the CDR3 DNA reads TGTGCCAGCAGTGATCCCCGACAGCCGGAAGGCTACACCTTC.

This clone has more than one count but fewer than ten. This CDR3 is CASSENRDSLLNQYF. Written as DNA, the CDR3 is TGTGCCAGCAGCGAAAACCGGGACTCCCTCTTAAACCAGTACTTC. The chain links TRBV11-3 to TRBJ2-5; D possibly corresponds to TRBD2 (6 bases). CDR1 and CDR2 (germline): SGHNT, YENEEA. CDR3 size: 15 residues. Trimming removed 5 bases from V and 10 bases from J, with 23 bases in between.

The J gene is TRBJ1-2, the V gene TRBV6-2 or TRBV6-3; 7 nucleotides align to TRBD1. The germline gives CDR1 MNHEY, CDR2 SVGEGT. Losses at the gene ends were 6 bases for V and 6 bases for J; bases not matched to a gene: 4. The CDR3 spans 12 residues. CDR3 amino acids: CASSRQGDGYTF. CDR3 nucleotides: TGTGCCAGCAGCCGACAGGGCGATGGCTACACCTTC.

The genes are TRBV3-1 (or the pseudogene TRBV3-2) and TRBJ1-6; D is ambiguous. V dropped 0 bases and J dropped 9 bases, with 12 bases sitting between them. Germline V CDR1 and CDR2: LGHDT, YNNKEL (reference sequence). The CDR3 contains 15 residues. Here the CDR3 DNA reads TGTGCCAGCAGCCAAGAGGGCGTATCCGGTTCACCCCTCCACTTT. As protein: CASSQEGVSGSPLHF.

This chain connects TRBV21-1 to TRBJ2-1; no DNA check was done on the table's D call, TRBD2. TRBV21-1 is a recognized pseudogene. The CDR3 contains 18 residues. CDR3 loop: CASSTLPTSGESYNEQFF. For the CDR3, the DNA is TGTGCCAGCAGCACCCTCCCGACTAGCGGGGAGTCCTACAATGAGCAGTTCTTC.

This chain joins TRBV6-5 and TRBJ1-1; D perhaps matches TRBD1 (6 bases). The CDR3 covers 15 residues. Germline V gene data show CDR1 as MNHEY and CDR2 as SVGAGI. Trimming took off 2 bases at V and 0 bases at J, with 10 bases between the two ends. Here the CDR3 DNA reads TGTGCCAGCAGTTACGGGGGCGGTCTGAACACTGAAGCTTTCTTT. This codes for CASSYGGGLNTEAFF.

The V call is TRBV27, the J call TRBJ1-5; 9 positions agree with TRBD1. J lost 4 bases, V lost 5 bases, and 6 bases had no gene match. CDR3 length: 15 amino acids. Germline V lookup: CDR1 MNHEY, CDR2 SMNVEV (reference sequence). CDR3 amino acids: CASSGGTGPNQPQHF. CDR3 DNA sequence: TGTGCCAGCAGTGGGGGGACAGGGCCGAATCAGCCCCAGCATTTT.

The V and J genes are TRBV6-2 or TRBV6-3 and TRBJ2-3, with 12 bases that match TRBD2. CDR1 is MNHEY, CDR2 SVGEGT, per germline. This CDR3 contains 17 residues. V gave up 6 bases and J gave up 3 bases; unmatched junction bases: 10. The CDR3 bases are TGTGCCAGCAGCCATAGACTAGCGGGGGCACCAACAGATACGCAGTATTTT. Translation gives CASSHRLAGAPTDTQYF.

The chain combines TRBV18 with TRBJ1-6; 7 bases are a match to TRBD1. The CDR3 covers 16 residues. CDR1 and CDR2 (germline): KGHSH, LQKENI. V was clipped by 5 bases and J by 5 bases; unmatched bases: 9. The CDR3 is CASSTQGPQNNSPLHF. CDR3 DNA: TGTGCCAGCTCAACACAGGGGCCTCAGAATAATTCACCCCTCCACTTT. The complete variable domain, with remaining parts taken from reference TRBV18 and TRBJ1-6, reads NAGVMQNPRHLVRRRGQEARLRCSPMKGHSHVYWYRQLPEEGLKFMVYLQKENIIDESGMPKERFSAEFPKEGPSILRIQQVVRGDSAAYFCASSTQGPQNNSPLHFGNGTRLTVT.

The chain links TRBV6-2 or TRBV6-3 to TRBJ2-1, with D possibly being TRBD1 (6 bases). Trimming left V 0 bases short and J 8 bases short, with 17 bases between. Germline V gene lookup returns CDR1 MNHEY and CDR2 SVGEGT. This CDR3 region has 16 residues. CDR3 sequence: CASSYSLLGGRDEQFF. CDR3 nucleotide sequence: TGTGCCAGCAGTTACTCTCTTCTAGGGGGTAGGGATGAGCAGTTCTTC.

This clone was seen just once. The rearrangement links TRBV18 to TRBJ1-2, with a weak D call TRBD1 (6 bases). In germline, CDR1 is KGHSH, CDR2 LQKENI. V lost 2 bases and J 4 bases, leaving 17 bases between the germline ends. This CDR3 spans 16 amino acids. The CDR3 DNA reads TGTGCCAGCTCACCATCCATAGGGGGAGTGGGCTATGGCTACACCTTC. Its translation is CASSPSIGGVGYGYTF.